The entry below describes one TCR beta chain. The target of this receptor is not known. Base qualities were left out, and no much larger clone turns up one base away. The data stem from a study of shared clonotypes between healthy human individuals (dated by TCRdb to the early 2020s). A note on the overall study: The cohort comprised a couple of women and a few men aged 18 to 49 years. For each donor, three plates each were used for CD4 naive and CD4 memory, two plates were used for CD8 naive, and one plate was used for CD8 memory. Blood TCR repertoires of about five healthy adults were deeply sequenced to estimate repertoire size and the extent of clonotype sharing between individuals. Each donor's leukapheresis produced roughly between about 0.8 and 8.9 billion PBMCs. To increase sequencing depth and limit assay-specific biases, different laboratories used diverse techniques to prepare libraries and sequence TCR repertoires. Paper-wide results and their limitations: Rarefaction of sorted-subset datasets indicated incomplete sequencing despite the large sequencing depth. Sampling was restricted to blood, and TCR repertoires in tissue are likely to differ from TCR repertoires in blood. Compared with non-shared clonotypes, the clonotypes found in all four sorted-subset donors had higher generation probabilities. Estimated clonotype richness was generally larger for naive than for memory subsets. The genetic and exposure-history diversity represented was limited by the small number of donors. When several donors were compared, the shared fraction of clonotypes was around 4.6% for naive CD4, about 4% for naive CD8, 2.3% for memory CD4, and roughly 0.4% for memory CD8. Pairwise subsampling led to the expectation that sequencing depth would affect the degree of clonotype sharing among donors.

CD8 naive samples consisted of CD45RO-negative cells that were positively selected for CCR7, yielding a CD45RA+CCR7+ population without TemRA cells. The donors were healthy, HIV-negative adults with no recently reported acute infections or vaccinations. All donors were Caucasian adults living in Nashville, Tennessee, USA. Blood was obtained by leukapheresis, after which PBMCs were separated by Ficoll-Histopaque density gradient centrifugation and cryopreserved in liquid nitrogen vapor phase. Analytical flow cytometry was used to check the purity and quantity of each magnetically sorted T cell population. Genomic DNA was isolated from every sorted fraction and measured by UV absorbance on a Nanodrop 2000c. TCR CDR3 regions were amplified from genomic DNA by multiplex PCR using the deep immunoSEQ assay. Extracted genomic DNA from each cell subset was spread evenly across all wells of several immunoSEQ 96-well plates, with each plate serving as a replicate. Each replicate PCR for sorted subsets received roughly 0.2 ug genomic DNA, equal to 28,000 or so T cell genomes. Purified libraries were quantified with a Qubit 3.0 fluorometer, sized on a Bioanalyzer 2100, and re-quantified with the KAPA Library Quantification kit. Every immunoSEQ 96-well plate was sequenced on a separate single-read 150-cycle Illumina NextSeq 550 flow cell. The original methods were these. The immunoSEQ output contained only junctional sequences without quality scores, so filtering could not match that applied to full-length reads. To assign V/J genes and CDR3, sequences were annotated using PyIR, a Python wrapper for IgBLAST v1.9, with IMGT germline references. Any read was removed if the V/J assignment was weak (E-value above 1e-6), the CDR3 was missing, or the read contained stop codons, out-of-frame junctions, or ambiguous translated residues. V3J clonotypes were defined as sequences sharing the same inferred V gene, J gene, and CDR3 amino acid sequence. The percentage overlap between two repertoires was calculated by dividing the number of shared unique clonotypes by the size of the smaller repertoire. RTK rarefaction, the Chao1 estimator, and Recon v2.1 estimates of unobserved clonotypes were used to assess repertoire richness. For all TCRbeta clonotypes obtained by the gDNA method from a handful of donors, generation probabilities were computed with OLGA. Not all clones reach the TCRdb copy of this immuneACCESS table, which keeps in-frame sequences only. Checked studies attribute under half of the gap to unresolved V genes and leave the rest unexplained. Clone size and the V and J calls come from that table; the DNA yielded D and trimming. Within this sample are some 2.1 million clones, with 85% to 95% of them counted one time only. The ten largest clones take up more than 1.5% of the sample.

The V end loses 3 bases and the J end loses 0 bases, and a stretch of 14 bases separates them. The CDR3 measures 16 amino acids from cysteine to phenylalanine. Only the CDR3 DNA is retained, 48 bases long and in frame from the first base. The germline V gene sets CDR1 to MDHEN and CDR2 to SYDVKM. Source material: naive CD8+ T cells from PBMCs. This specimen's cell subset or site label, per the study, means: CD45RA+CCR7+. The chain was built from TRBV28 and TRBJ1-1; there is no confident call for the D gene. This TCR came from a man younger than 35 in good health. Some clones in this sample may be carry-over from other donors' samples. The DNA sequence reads TGTGCCAGCAGTTTGGGCCCAGAGGGCTTGAACACTGAAGCTTTCTTT. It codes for CASSLGPEGLNTEAFF.